This TCR beta chain is drawn from a study of blood T cell repertoires in COVID-19. The overall study: T cells, B-cell-depleted T cells, or PBMCs provided the cDNA or gDNA that served as material.

The CDR3 totals 11 residues. Germline V lookup: CDR1 MNHEY, CDR2 SVGAGI. V was shortened by 7 bases and J by 2 bases, with 5 bases between the two germline ends. Original handling: Scientists estimated how many nucleated cells there were by amplifying reference gene primers. Repertoires were generated with immunoSEQ multiplex PCR, while TCRdb's copy carries only in-frame clones and drops some. The V and J calls and the clone size are those of that table, but D and trimming were determined from the DNA. The data contain roughly 40,000 clones, about 80% of them singletons. Sequencing used peripheral blood. The gene calls are TRBV6-5 and TRBJ1-2; the D is unclear. This TCR derives from a man aged 70 or older with active or convalescent COVID-19. In DNA form, the CDR3 reads TGTGCCAGCACCCAGAACTATGGCTACACCTTC. Amino acid sequence: CASTQNYGYTF.